A single sample gave rise to the 6 T cell receptor beta chains below, sequenced in a study of cytomegalovirus exposure and HLA in healthy donors. PCR amplification relied on 60 Vbeta primers (plus 13 Jbeta primers). The table came from immunoSEQ multiplex PCR; TCRdb's copy has only in-frame clones and leaves some out. The table has roughly 200,000 clones, approximately 80% seen once. Sequencing used PBMCs. These receptors were collected from a boy younger than 10 in good health and CMV-seronegative.

The genes are TRBV30 and TRBJ1-2, with D possibly TRBD1 on 5 matching bases. Trimming removed 3 bases from V and 4 bases from J, with 12 bases in between. Germline loops: CDR1 GTSNPN, CDR2 SVGIG (reference sequence). This CDR3 is 13 amino acids long. This CDR3 is CAWRYSGGYGYTF. In DNA form, the CDR3 reads TGTGCCTGGAGATACAGCGGGGGCTATGGCTACACCTTC.

The chain employs TRBV5-6 and TRBJ1-2; the D gene is possibly TRBD1 (6 bases). This CDR3 spans 14 amino acids. V lost 1 base and J 7 bases, leaving 14 bases between the germline ends. The germline CDR1 and CDR2 sequences are SGHDT and YYEEEE. In DNA, the CDR3 is TGTGCCAGCAGCTTGAGGGGGATAGCGTGTGGCTACACCTTC. This sequence encodes CASSLRGIACGYTF.

The chain couples TRBV5-4 to TRBJ2-7; 8 nucleotides agree with TRBD1. Germline V gene data show CDR1 as SGHNT and CDR2 as YYREEE (reference sequence). The V and J ends lost 4 bases and 6 bases, in that order; junction bases with no gene match: 12. The CDR3 has 15 amino acids. CDR3 loop: CASSQLPGTGFEQYF. The DNA of the CDR3 is TGTGCCAGCAGCCAGCTTCCCGGGACAGGTTTCGAGCAGTACTTC.

This sequence joins TRBV5-5 and TRBJ1-3; D uncertain. The CDR3 runs to 15 residues. V lost 4 bases and J 0 bases, leaving 11 bases between the germline ends. Germline V gene data show CDR1 as SGHKS and CDR2 as YYEKEE (reference sequence). CDR3: CASSPSSLSGNTIYF. CDR3 bases: TGTGCCAGCAGCCCGAGTTCACTCTCTGGAAACACCATATATTTT.

The table lists this clone with a few counts. V gene TRBV6-6 combines with J gene TRBJ2-1; D gene uncertain. The length of the CDR3 is 13 residues. Deletions cut 6 bases from V and 6 bases from J, with 12 bases between. In germline, CDR1 is MNHNY, CDR2 SVGAGI (reference sequence). The CDR3 coding sequence is TGTGCCAGCAGCCCCAATCCGGGCAATGAGCAGTTCTTC. Its protein product is CASSPNPGNEQFF.

V gene TRBV9 combines with J gene TRBJ2-2; no reliable D call. CDR1 is SGDLS and CDR2 is YYNGEE in the germline V gene. Trimming cost V 1 base and J 4 bases, with 11 bases left between them. CDR3 length: 15 residues. CDR3 region: CASSVRPRGTGELFF. As DNA, the CDR3 is TGTGCCAGCAGCGTACGACCAAGAGGCACCGGGGAGCTGTTTTTT. Full variable domain (missing parts from reference TRBV9 and TRBJ2-2): DSGVTQTPKHLITATGQRVTLRCSPRSGDLSVYWYQQSLDQGLQFLIQYYNGEERAKGNILERFSAQQFPDLHSELNLSSLELGDSALYFCASSVRPRGTGELFFGEGSRLTVL.